A selection of T cell receptor beta chains follows, all from one sample in a study of tumor-infiltrating lymphocytes in primary liver carcinoma. TCRdb reprocessed the multiplex PCR reads via MiXCR and lists one record per CDR3 protein. The sample consists of a few hundred thousand distinct CDR3 sequences, roughly three fifths of them appearing once. The sequencing sample was made of peripheral blood. All receptors come from a woman aged 30 to 39 with primary liver carcinoma and hepatitis B virus infection. CDR3s leave out the opening cysteine and the closing phenylalanine or tryptophan. Each record gives: CDR3 length, V gene, D gene, J gene, CDR3 protein. A D gene is named only where the DNA matches it firmly.

>15|TRBV14|TRBD2|TRBJ2-1
TSSQLIAGGPGYEQF
>11|TRBV11-2|.|TRBJ2-7
ASSLGSNNEQY
>13|TRBV11-3|.|TRBJ1-1
ANSLAQALNTEAF
>11|TRBV6-5|.|TRBJ1-2
ASSLGQGIDYT
>13|TRBV13|.|TRBJ1-3
ASSSTGVGVNTIY
>17|TRBV6-2/TRBV6-3|.|TRBJ2-3
ASSSRYLPTSGPTDTQY
>10|TRBV11-2|.|TRBJ2-1
ASSLYGSACV
>14|TRBV10-3|TRBD1|TRBJ2-2
AISQMRQGPTGELF
>13|TRBV6-1|.|TRBJ2-7
TSSGSLGIGGEQY
>10|TRBV6-6|.|TRBJ2-7
ASSYTGSEQY
>12|TRBV10-2|.|TRBJ2-2
ASKEISNTGELF
>15|TRBV12-3/TRBV12-4|TRBD2|TRBJ2-1
ASSFPSLAGEYNEQF
>10|TRBV4-2|.|TRBJ1-3
ASNQAGHTIY
>13|TRBV4-2|TRBD2|TRBJ2-5
ASSQDRPGGKTQY
>15|TRBV29-1|TRBD2|TRBJ2-1
SVTRPHLAGVGNEQF
>12|TRBV4-3|.|TRBJ2-3
ASSQGVGTDTQY
>13|TRBV11-2|.|TRBJ1-1
ASSLFHEENTEAF
>16|TRBV4-1|TRBD1|TRBJ1-5
ASSQPYSGQDSNQLQH
>12|TRBV6-2/TRBV6-3|.|TRBJ2-2
ASSYGGATGGMF
>9|TRBV6-5|.|TRBJ1-1
ASAANTEAF
>16|TRBV7-8|.|TRBJ2-5
ASSLDPSGVTLRETQY
>11|TRBV28|.|TRBJ1-5
ASSFRGGQPQH
>14|TRBV7-3|TRBD2|TRBJ2-1
ASSISSGASYNEQF
>15|TRBV5-1|.|TRBJ2-1
ASSLAVVGITNNEQF
>13|TRBV7-9|.|TRBJ2-3
ASSLGDRTTDTQY
>14|TRBV6-2/TRBV6-3|.|TRBJ1-5
ASGAGEGARDQPQH
>13|TRBV11-2|.|TRBJ1-1
ASSLVAGASFEAF
>14|TRBV5-4|.|TRBJ2-7
ASSLYLGRSVDEQY
>15|TRBV10-3|.|TRBJ1-1
AISESDPAVLNTEAF
>12|TRBV18|.|TRBJ2-7
ASSPLSPPYEQY
>14|TRBV4-1|.|TRBJ1-4
ASNQDHSQHNEKLF
>12|TRBV28|TRBD1|TRBJ2-7
ASSPAGGPYEQY
>11|TRBV29-1|.|TRBJ2-1
SEKRVSYNEQF
>13|TRBV7-9|.|TRBJ1-2
ASSWGGASNYGYT
>12|TRBV28|TRBD1|TRBJ1-5
ASSKTGGHQPQH
>12|TRBV12-3/TRBV12-4|.|TRBJ1-4
ASSPVITNEKLF
>12|TRBV10-3|.|TRBJ2-6
AISEFSGANVLT
>12|TRBV24-1|.|TRBJ1-5
ATSAEGSDQPQH
>13|TRBV4-3|.|TRBJ2-5
ASSQEDRLLEAQY
>12|TRBV5-6|TRBD2|TRBJ2-7
ASSRTSYDGEQY
>11|TRBV29-1|TRBD1|TRBJ2-7
SVSGTGGLEQY
>14|TRBV11-1|.|TRBJ2-7
TSSLALQPNSDEQY
>13|TRBV12-3/TRBV12-4|TRBD2|TRBJ2-3
ASTLGGASGDTQY
>13|TRBV4-1|.|TRBJ2-3
ASSQEDRVTDTQY
>14|TRBV6-2/TRBV6-3|.|TRBJ2-7
ASSHTPPEGHYEQY
>10|TRBV6-2/TRBV6-3|.|TRBJ2-7
ASSYPPYEQY